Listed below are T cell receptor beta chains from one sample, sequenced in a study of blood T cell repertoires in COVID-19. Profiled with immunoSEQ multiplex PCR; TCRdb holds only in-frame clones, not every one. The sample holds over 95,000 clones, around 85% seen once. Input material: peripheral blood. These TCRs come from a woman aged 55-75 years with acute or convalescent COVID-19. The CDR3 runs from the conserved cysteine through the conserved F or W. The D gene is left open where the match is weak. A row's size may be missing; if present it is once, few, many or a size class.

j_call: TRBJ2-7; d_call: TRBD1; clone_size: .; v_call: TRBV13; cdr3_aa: CASSPALGQVNYEQYF; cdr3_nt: TGTGCCAGCAGCCCAGCGTTGGGACAGGTGAACTACGAGCAGTACTTC
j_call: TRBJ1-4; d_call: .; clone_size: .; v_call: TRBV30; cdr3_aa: CAWTPLGRPSEKLFF; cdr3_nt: TGTGCCTGGACCCCCCTTGGGAGACCTTCCGAAAAACTGTTTTTT
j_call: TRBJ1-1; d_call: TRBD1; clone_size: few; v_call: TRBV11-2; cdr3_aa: CASSVTGLNTEAFF; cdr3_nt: TGTGCCAGCAGCGTGACAGGGCTGAACACTGAAGCTTTCTTT
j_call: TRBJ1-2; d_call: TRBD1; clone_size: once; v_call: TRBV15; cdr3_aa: CATSGRTGRGYTF; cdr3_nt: TGTGCCACCAGCGGCCGGACAGGGAGAGGCTACACCTTC
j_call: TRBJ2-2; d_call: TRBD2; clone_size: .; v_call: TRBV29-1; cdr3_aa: CSVGLASNTGELFF; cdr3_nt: TGCAGCGTTGGACTAGCCTCGAACACCGGGGAGCTGTTTTTT
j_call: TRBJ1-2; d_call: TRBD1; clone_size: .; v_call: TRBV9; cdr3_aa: CASSLRRTGGGYTF; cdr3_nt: TGTGCCAGCAGCCTCCGACGGACAGGGGGTGGCTACACCTTC
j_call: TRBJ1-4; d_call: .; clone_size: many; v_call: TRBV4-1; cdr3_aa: CASSQDVEGLFF; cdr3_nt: TGCGCCAGCAGCCAAGACGTAGAGGGACTGTTTTTT
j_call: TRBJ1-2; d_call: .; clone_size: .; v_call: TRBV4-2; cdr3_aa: CASSQDSDYGYTF; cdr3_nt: TGTGCCAGCAGCCAAGATTCTGACTATGGCTACACCTTC
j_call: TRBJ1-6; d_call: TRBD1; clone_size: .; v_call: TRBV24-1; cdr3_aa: CATSAGDRGLVRSYNSPLHF; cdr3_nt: TGTGCCACCAGTGCCGGGGACAGGGGGCTGGTAAGGTCCTATAATTCACCCCTCCACTTT
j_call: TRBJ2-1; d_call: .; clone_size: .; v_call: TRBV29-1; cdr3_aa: CSVQTWGDEQFF; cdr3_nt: TGCAGCGTCCAAACGTGGGGGGATGAGCAGTTCTTC
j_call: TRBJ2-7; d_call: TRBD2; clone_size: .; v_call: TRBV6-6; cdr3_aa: CASSRLATYEQYF; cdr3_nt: TGTGCCAGCAGTAGACTAGCGACCTACGAGCAGTACTTC
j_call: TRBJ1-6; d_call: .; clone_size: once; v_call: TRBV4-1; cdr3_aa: CASSQEGGQQAAYNSPLHF; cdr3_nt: TGCGCCAGCAGCCAAGAGGGTGGGCAACAGGCCGCCTATAATTCACCCCTCCACTTT
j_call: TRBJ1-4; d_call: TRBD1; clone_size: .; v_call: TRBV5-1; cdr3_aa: CASASRGLTNEKLFF; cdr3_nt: TGCGCCAGCGCGAGCAGGGGGCTTACTAATGAAAAACTGTTTTTT
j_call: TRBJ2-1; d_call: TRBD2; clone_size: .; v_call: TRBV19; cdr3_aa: CASSPSPNLAGFYNEQFF; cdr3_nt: TGTGCCAGTAGTCCCTCCCCTAATCTAGCGGGGTTCTACAATGAGCAGTTCTTC
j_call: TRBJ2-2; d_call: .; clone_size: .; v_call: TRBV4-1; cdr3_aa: CASSLQVLNTGELFF; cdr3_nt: TGCGCCAGCAGCCTCCAGGTCTTGAACACCGGGGAGCTGTTTTTT
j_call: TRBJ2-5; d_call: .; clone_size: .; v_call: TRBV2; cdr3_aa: CASSEAEVGTQYF; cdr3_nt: TGTGCCAGCAGTGAAGCGGAGGTCGGGACCCAGTACTTC
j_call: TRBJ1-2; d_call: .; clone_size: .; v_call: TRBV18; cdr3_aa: CASSPPYRYGYTF; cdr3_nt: TGTGCCAGCTCACCACCGTACCGGTATGGCTACACCTTC
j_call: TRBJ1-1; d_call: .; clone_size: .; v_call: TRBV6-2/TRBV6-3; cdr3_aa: CASSRGRDTEAFF; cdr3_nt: TGTGCCAGCAGTAGGGGTCGGGACACTGAAGCTTTCTTT
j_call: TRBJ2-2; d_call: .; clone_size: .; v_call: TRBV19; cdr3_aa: CASSLERTGELFF; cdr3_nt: TGTGCCAGTAGTCTGGAGAGAACCGGGGAGCTGTTTTTT
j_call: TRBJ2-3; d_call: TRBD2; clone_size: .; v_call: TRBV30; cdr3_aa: CAWGLAGGTDTQYF; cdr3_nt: TGTGCCTGGGGACTAGCGGGGGGCACAGATACGCAGTATTTT
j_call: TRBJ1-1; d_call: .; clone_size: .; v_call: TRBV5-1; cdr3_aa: CASSLDGGPLNTEAFF; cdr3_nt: TGCGCCAGCAGCTTGGACGGGGGGCCATTGAACACTGAAGCTTTCTTT
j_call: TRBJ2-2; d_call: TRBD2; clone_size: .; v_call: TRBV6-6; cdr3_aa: CASRLGTSGGTGELFF; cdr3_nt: TGTGCCAGCAGACTAGGGACTAGCGGGGGGACCGGGGAGCTGTTTTTT
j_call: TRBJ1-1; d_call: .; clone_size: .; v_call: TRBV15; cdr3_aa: CATSRLRGEAFF; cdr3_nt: TGTGCCACCAGCAGACTTAGGGGTGAAGCTTTCTTT